These 27 T cell receptor beta chains originate from one sample sequenced in a study of cytomegalovirus exposure and HLA in healthy donors. This PCR relied on a set of 60 Vbeta primers and 13 Jbeta primers. The assay was immunoSEQ multiplex PCR, and TCRdb's table has in-frame clones only and misses some. The data contain 210,000 or so clones, 70% to 80% of them singletons. Material for sequencing was PBMCs. These receptors all come from a middle-aged man in good health and CMV-seronegative.

This clone was observed a single time. V gene TRBV15 combines with J gene TRBJ2-3, with D possibly TRBD2 on 5 matching bases. This CDR3 is built from 14 residues. Trimming pared 1 base from V and 0 bases from J, leaving 5 bases between. Germline V lookup: CDR1 LNHNV, CDR2 YYDKDF (reference sequence). The DNA for the CDR3 is TGTGCCACCAGCAGAGGAGGGAGCACAGATACGCAGTATTTT. Protein sequence: CATSRGGSTDTQYF.

V is TRBV5-4 and J is TRBJ1-2; no clear D gene. The CDR3 totals 20 residues. Germline V gene data show CDR1 as SGHNT and CDR2 as YYREEE (reference sequence). V lost 3 bases to trimming and J lost 1 base, with 28 bases between them. CDR3 nucleotides: TGTGCCAGCAGCTCCACGATCATTTTGACCCGGGTCCGGAATAACTATGGCTACACCTTC. This translates into CASSSTIILTRVRNNYGYTF. Filled out from reference TRBV5-4 and TRBJ1-2, the complete variable domain reads ETGVTQSPTHLIKTRGQQVTLRCSSQSGHNTVSWYQQALGQGPQFIFQYYREEENGRGNFPPRFSGLQFPNYSSELNVNALELDDSALYLCASSSTIILTRVRNNYGYTFGSGTRLTVV.

The rearrangement links TRBV5-1 to TRBJ1-1, with D uncertain. CDR3 length: 13 residues. Germline lookup yields CDR1 SGHRS and CDR2 YFSETQ. Trimming cost V 0 bases and J 1 base, with 4 bases left between them. CDR3 in amino acids: CASSLGENTEAFF. CDR3 coding DNA: TGCGCCAGCAGCTTGGGAGAGAACACTGAAGCTTTCTTT.

This clone showed up just once. The chain has TRBV18 and TRBJ2-1; 8 nucleotides match TRBD1. The CDR3 is made up of 16 amino acids. The J segment lost 7 bases and the V segment lost 2 bases, leaving 10 bases of the junction unmatched. Per germline, CDR1 KGHSH and CDR2 LQKENI. The CDR3 loop is CASSPRQGSSGNEQFF. The CDR3 coding sequence is TGTGCCAGCTCACCAAGACAGGGGTCCAGCGGTAATGAGCAGTTCTTC.

This clone showed up just once. The V call is TRBV4-1, the J call TRBJ2-7; weak D call: TRBD2 (5 bases). CDR1 is MGHRA and CDR2 is YSYEKL in the germline V gene. V lost 1 base to trimming and J lost 5 bases, with 27 bases between them. CDR3 length equals 19 residues. DNA for the CDR3: TGCGCCAGCAGCCAAGGTGAACCCGAACCGGGGTGGATGGACCACGAGCAGTACTTC. It translates to CASSQGEPEPGWMDHEQYF.

The rearrangement uses TRBV4-3 and TRBJ2-2; D is possibly TRBD1 (5 bases). The CDR3 extends over 17 amino acids. Looked up from germline, CDR1 is LGHNA and CDR2 is YSLEER. Trimming took 1 base from V and 0 from J, leaving 12 bases between them. CDR3 coding DNA: TGCGCCAGCAGCCAAGCCGGACAAAACGCGAACACCGGGGAGCTGTTTTTT. Protein sequence: CASSQAGQNANTGELFF.

The chain combines TRBV5-1 with TRBJ1-2; TRBD1 matches at 7 bases. This CDR3 region has 14 residues. Germline V gene sequence: CDR1 SGHRS, CDR2 YFSETQ. The J segment lost 4 bases and the V segment lost 6 bases, leaving 9 bases of the junction unmatched. The CDR3 here is CASNPGDRIYGYTF. The CDR3 DNA sequence: TGCGCCAGCAACCCCGGGGACAGAATCTATGGCTACACCTTC.

This chain links TRBV18 with TRBJ2-7; tentative D call: TRBD1 (5 bases). CDR1 is KGHSH and CDR2 is LQKENI in the germline V gene. The V end lost 3 bases, the J end lost 4 bases, and 10 bases lay between the germline ends. The CDR3 consists of 13 residues. The chain's CDR3 is CASSPLSGYEQYF. The CDR3 DNA reads as TGTGCCAGCTCACCCCTCTCAGGGTACGAGCAGTACTTC.

The V gene is TRBV4-1, the J gene TRBJ1-1; TRBD1 aligns across 7 bases. The junction had 9 bases not matched to a gene; V was cut back by 6 bases and J by 8 bases. Germline CDR1 reads MGHRA; CDR2 reads YSYEKL. The CDR3 is made up of 13 amino acids. DNA of the CDR3: TGCGCCAGCAGGCACTATCGGGACAGAGAAGCTTTCTTT. This gives the protein CASRHYRDREAFF.

This rearrangement joins TRBV6-5 to TRBJ2-7; TRBD1 matches 9 bases. The V segment lost 4 bases and the J segment 7 bases; nucleotides outside the gene matches: 2. The CDR3 contains 12 residues. CDR1 and CDR2 (germline): MNHEY, SVGAGI. CDR3 bases: TGTGCCAGCAGTTGGACAGGGGAAGAGCAGTACTTC. Its protein product is CASSWTGEEQYF.

The chain has TRBV7-2 and TRBJ2-7, with TRBD2 matching 10 bases. The CDR3 loop spans 15 amino acids. The V gene's germline CDR1 is SGHTA and CDR2 FQGNSA. V gave up 2 bases and J gave up 2 bases; unmatched junction bases: 3. The CDR3 DNA reads as TGTGCCAGCAGCTTAACAGCGGGAGGGGCCTACGAGCAGTACTTC. Amino acid sequence: CASSLTAGGAYEQYF.

This clone was detected once. The gene calls are TRBV27 and TRBJ2-7, with D uncertain. V was pared by 4 bases and J by 6 bases, with 16 bases between. The germline CDR1 and CDR2 sequences are MNHEY and SMNVEV (reference sequence). There are 14 residues in the CDR3. The CDR3 nucleotides read TGTGCCAGCAGTTCCACGCCTCGAGCTAGCGAGCAGTACTTC. Translating it yields CASSSTPRASEQYF.

The chain recombines TRBV29-1 with TRBJ2-7; 7 bases are shared with TRBD1. The trim removed 7 bases at V and 7 bases at J, leaving 7 bases unmatched. This CDR3 is built from 11 residues. Germline CDR1 reads SQVTM; CDR2 reads ANQGSEA. The CDR3 loop is CSATRQGEQYF. Here the CDR3 DNA reads TGCAGCGCCACCCGACAGGGAGAGCAGTACTTC.

This clone was counted a few times. The chain links TRBV7-7 to TRBJ2-3, with D tentatively TRBD2 (6 bases). The germline V gene encodes CDR1 SSHAT and CDR2 FNYEAQ (reference sequence). V was cut by 5 bases and J by 0 bases, with 9 bases left in between. There are 14 residues in the CDR3. The CDR3 nucleotides are TGTGCCAGCAGCCACGGGGGTAGCACAGATACGCAGTATTTT. As protein: CASSHGGSTDTQYF.

This clone appeared a single time. This chain links TRBV19 with TRBJ2-3; 8 bases are shared with TRBD1. The V gene end was trimmed by 1 base and the J gene end by 3 bases; junction bases not matched to a gene: 18. This CDR3 is built from 20 residues. Germline V gene data show CDR1 as LNHDA and CDR2 as SQIVND (reference sequence). The CDR3 here is CASSIAGTGWDQPGTDTQYF. CDR3 in DNA: TGTGCCAGTAGTATAGCTGGGACAGGCTGGGATCAGCCTGGGACAGATACGCAGTATTTT.

This clone was found once. The chain employs TRBV6-1 and TRBJ2-3; TRBD1 agrees at 10 bases. CDR3 length: 15 residues. The V and J ends lost 8 bases and 3 bases, in that order; junction bases with no gene match: 8. Germline loops: CDR1 MNHNS, CDR2 SASEGT. Here the CDR3 DNA reads TGTGCCAGCTTAAACCGACAGGGGGCGACAGATACGCAGTATTTT. It translates to CASLNRQGATDTQYF.

V and J are TRBV6-6 and TRBJ1-2, with D possibly TRBD1 on 5 matching bases. Deletions cut 0 bases from V and 0 bases from J, with 8 bases between. CDR3 length equals 15 residues. CDR1 MNHNY and CDR2 SVGAGI come from the germline V gene (reference sequence). CDR3 region: CASSYSREANYGYTF. In DNA, the CDR3 is TGTGCCAGCAGTTACTCCAGGGAAGCTAACTATGGCTACACCTTC.

The V call is TRBV10-1, the J call TRBJ2-7; TRBD2 matches 9 bases. J was trimmed by 3 bases and V by 10 bases; bases with no gene match: 10. CDR1 and CDR2 from the germline V gene are WNHNN and SYGVQD (reference sequence). The CDR3 consists of 14 residues. The CDR3 DNA reads as TGCGCCACCGGGAGAGGACTAGCGTTCTACGAGCAGTACTTC. It is translated as CATGRGLAFYEQYF.

This chain connects TRBV9 to TRBJ2-3, with 9 bases that match TRBD1. Germline V lookup: CDR1 SGDLS, CDR2 YYNGEE. J gave up 7 bases and V 3 bases, and 6 bases lay outside the gene matches. The CDR3 sequence is 14 residues long. CDR3 nucleotide sequence: TGTGCCAGCAGCGGAGGGGACAGGGTTTATACGCAGTATTTT. This sequence encodes CASSGGDRVYTQYF.

CDR3 region: CASSLQTGATGELFF. CDR3 sequence (DNA): TGTGCCAGCAGCTTACAGACAGGGGCCACCGGGGAGCTGTTTTTT. The rearrangement uses TRBV7-3 and TRBJ2-2, with 8 nucleotides matching TRBD1. After removal of 2 bases from V and 4 bases from J, the junction contained 3 bases not matched to a gene. From germline, CDR1 is SGHTA and CDR2 FQGTGA. This CDR3 has 15 residues.

This chain connects TRBV28 to TRBJ1-3; D ambiguous. Between the trimmed V and J ends, which lost 11 bases and 0 bases, there was a span of 17 bases. Per the germline V gene, CDR1 is MDHEN and CDR2 is SYDVKM. The CDR3 length is 15 residues. Here the CDR3 DNA reads TGTGCCTGGAGCAGTCGGGGAGCCTCTGGAAACACCATATATTTT. Translation: CAWSSRGASGNTIYF.

The V and J genes are TRBV18 and TRBJ1-5, with TRBD1 matching 7 bases. Germline CDR1 is KGHSH and CDR2 is LQKENI. The CDR3 has 16 residues. The junction had 6 bases not matched to a gene; V was cut back by 3 bases and J by 1 base. For the CDR3, the DNA is TGTGCCAGCTCACCTGACAGGGTGGGGAGCAATCAGCCCCAGCATTTT. Protein product: CASSPDRVGSNQPQHF. The full variable domain, its missing parts supplied by reference TRBV18 and TRBJ1-5, is NAGVMQNPRHLVRRRGQEARLRCSPMKGHSHVYWYRQLPEEGLKFMVYLQKENIIDESGMPKERFSAEFPKEGPSILRIQQVVRGDSAAYFCASSPDRVGSNQPQHFGDGTRLSIL.

CDR3 region: CASSVDLPSTGELFF. The CDR3 region has the DNA TGTGCCAGCAGCGTAGATCTCCCCTCCACCGGGGAGCTGTTTTTT. This chain uses TRBV9 with TRBJ2-2; D is uncertain. V was trimmed by 0 bases and J by 4 bases, leaving 10 bases between them. This CDR3 comprises 15 residues. CDR1 is SGDLS and CDR2 is YYNGEE in the germline V gene.

CDR3 loop: CASSLAGGPIHEQYF. DNA of the CDR3: TGTGCCAGCAGTCTAGCGGGAGGGCCTATCCACGAGCAGTACTTC. The J gene is TRBJ2-7, the V gene TRBV6-6; TRBD2 matches 12 bases. CDR3 length equals 15 residues. Unmatched junction bases numbered 7, after V lost 5 bases and J lost 5 bases. Germline CDR1 is MNHNY and CDR2 is SVGAGI (reference sequence).

The chain couples TRBV4-2 to TRBJ2-1; 14 bases map to TRBD2. This CDR3 has 16 residues. With 4 bases clipped from V and 4 bases from J, the junction kept 3 bases outside the gene matches. Germline values: CDR1 LGHNA, CDR2 YNFKEQ. The DNA for the CDR3 is TGTGCCAGCAGCCGAGGGACTAGCGGGAGTTACAATGAGCAGTTCTTC. Encoded protein: CASSRGTSGSYNEQFF.

CDR3 residues: CASNLMTGYRTEAFF. The CDR3 DNA reads TGTGCCAGCAACCTGATGACAGGGTATAGGACTGAAGCTTTCTTT. This sequence joins TRBV28 and TRBJ1-1, with 7 bases fitting TRBD1. This CDR3 region has 15 residues. V lost 7 bases and J lost 5; bases outside the gene matches: 13. Germline V gene sequence: CDR1 MDHEN, CDR2 SYDVKM.

This clone was seen only once. The genes are TRBV10-3 and TRBJ1-3; D gene ambiguous. Germline V gene sequence: CDR1 ENHRY, CDR2 SYGVKD. Trimming shortened V by 10 bases and J by 0 bases, and 22 bases separated the two germline ends. The CDR3 has 17 amino acids. The CDR3 DNA follows: TGTGCCAGCTTTGGGTACTGGGCCCCCATCTCTGGAAACACCATATATTTT. It translates to CASFGYWAPISGNTIYF.